One sample yielded the 18 T cell receptor beta chains listed below, sequenced in a study of technical replicates of blood from a handful of donors. TCRdb's copy holds only in-frame clones and misses some; the assay was immunoSEQ multiplex PCR. There are 11,000 to 15,000 clones in the sample; about four fifths occur only once, and approximately 11% lies in the top ten. The sequenced material came from PBMCs. The source is a human donor in good health.

This chain connects TRBV15 to TRBJ2-4, with TRBD1 matching over 8 bases. Looked up from germline, CDR1 is LNHNV and CDR2 is YYDKDF (reference sequence). This CDR3 is built from 15 residues. V dropped 1 base and J dropped 9; count of bases not matched to a gene: 8. CDR3 nucleotide sequence: TGTGCCACCAGCAGAGGGGCCCTGACAGGGGCCATTCAGTACTTC. It encodes CATSRGALTGAIQYF.

The chain employs TRBV7-9 and TRBJ1-4, with 7 positions matching TRBD1. Unmatched junction bases numbered 21, after V lost 3 bases and J lost 8 bases. The length of the CDR3 is 19 residues. Germline values: CDR1 SEHNR, CDR2 FQNEAQ (reference sequence). CDR3 nucleotide sequence: TGTGCCAGCAGCTTCCGCTACTCCGGGACAGACAAGGGTGGGGAAAAACTGTTTTTT. Protein sequence: CASSFRYSGTDKGGEKLFF.

The J gene is TRBJ1-1, the V gene TRBV5-5; TRBD1 matches 7 bases. This CDR3 region has 13 residues. J lost 2 bases, V lost 8 bases, and 6 bases had no gene match. Per the germline V gene, CDR1 is SGHKS and CDR2 is YYEKEE (reference sequence). CDR3 coding DNA: TGTGCCAGTAAGACAGGGTTAAACACTGAAGCTTTCTTT. Translation: CASKTGLNTEAFF.

A single count supports this clone. The chain joins TRBV6-5 to TRBJ2-1, with TRBD2 matching over 9 bases. The ends lost 5 bases at V and 8 bases at J; junction bases unmatched: 4. CDR1 and CDR2 from the germline V gene are MNHEY and SVGAGI. The CDR3 sequence is 13 residues long. The CDR3 coding sequence is TGTGCCAGCAGTCCCGGGACTAGCCATGAGCAGTTCTTC. Its protein is CASSPGTSHEQFF.

The chain uses TRBV7-6 and TRBJ2-1; no definite D call. Germline V gene sequence: CDR1 SGHVS, CDR2 FNYEAQ. The CDR3 is 15 amino acids. V was cut by 0 bases and J by 6 bases, with 12 bases left in between. CDR3 residues: CASSLASYGGNEQFF. CDR3 in DNA: TGTGCCAGCAGCTTAGCGAGTTACGGCGGCAATGAGCAGTTCTTC. The full variable domain, rest sourced from reference TRBV7-6 and TRBJ2-1, is GAGVSQSPRYKVTKRGQDVALRCDPISGHVSLYWYRQALGQGPEFLTYFNYEAQQDKSGLPNDRFSAERPEGSISTLTIQRTEQRDSAMYRCASSLASYGGNEQFFGPGTRLTVL.

The count of this clone is one. This chain links TRBV21-1 with TRBJ1-5; TRBD1 is the table's D call, not checked against the DNA. TRBV21-1 is labeled a pseudogene. The CDR3 loop spans 17 amino acids. For the CDR3, the DNA is TGTGCCAGCGATCGATCCTCGACACGACCAGCAGGGCAGCCCCAGCATTTT. Translation gives CASDRSSTRPAGQPQHF.

In DNA form, the CDR3 reads TGCGCCAGCGCGACCGGGACAGGGGGGATTGGCTACACCTTC. Translated: CASATGTGGIGYTF. The chain links TRBV5-1 to TRBJ1-2, with TRBD1 matching over 11 bases. The germline CDR1 and CDR2 sequences are SGHRS and YFSETQ. The ends lost 7 bases at V and 7 bases at J; junction bases unmatched: 9. This CDR3 comprises 14 residues.

The V and J genes are TRBV30 and TRBJ2-1; 15 positions agree with TRBD2. CDR3 length equals 15 residues. After removal of 3 bases from V and 9 bases from J, the junction contained 6 bases not matched to a gene. Per germline, CDR1 GTSNPN and CDR2 SVGIG (reference sequence). CDR3 amino acids: CAWSKGLAGGSEQFF. The CDR3 DNA reads as TGTGCCTGGAGCAAGGGACTAGCGGGAGGTAGTGAGCAGTTCTTC.

This chain links TRBV19 with TRBJ1-1; a possible D gene is TRBD1 (5 bases). CDR1 and CDR2 (germline): LNHDA, SQIVND (reference sequence). This CDR3 is built from 13 residues. V lost 2 bases to trimming and J lost 3 bases, with 7 bases between them. The DNA of the CDR3 is TGTGCCAGTAGTATACGGGGGGACACTGAAGCTTTCTTT. This sequence encodes CASSIRGDTEAFF. The full variable domain, rest sourced from reference TRBV19 and TRBJ1-1, is DGGITQSPKYLFRKEGQNVTLSCEQNLNHDAMYWYRQDPGQGLRLIYYSQIVNDFQKGDIAEGYSVSREKKESFPLTVTSAQKNPTAFYLCASSIRGDTEAFFGQGTRLTVV.

The CDR3 here is CASSLGQGQETQYF. The CDR3 coding sequence is TGTGCCAGCAGCTTGGGACAGGGGCAAGAGACCCAGTACTTC. J is TRBJ2-5 and V is TRBV7-2; 10 nucleotides agree with TRBD1. Looked up from germline, CDR1 is SGHTA and CDR2 is FQGNSA. V lost 3 bases, J lost 2 bases, and 0 bases stayed unmatched. This CDR3 region has 14 residues.

This chain connects TRBV28 to TRBJ2-1; D gene uncertain. The V and J ends lost 2 bases and 6 bases respectively, with 17 bases between them. Per germline, CDR1 MDHEN and CDR2 SYDVKM. The CDR3 consists of 16 residues. CDR3 sequence: CASSLTFSEMINEQFF. The CDR3 region has the DNA TGTGCCAGCAGTTTAACCTTCTCGGAGATGATCAATGAGCAGTTCTTC.

DNA of the CDR3: TGCGCCAGCGCACAGGGGAGTGGTGAGACCCAGTACTTC. As protein: CASAQGSGETQYF. The rearrangement uses TRBV5-1 and TRBJ2-5; 7 bases are a match to TRBD1. CDR1 is SGHRS and CDR2 is YFSETQ in the germline V gene. V was clipped by 7 bases and J by 5 bases; unmatched bases: 8. This CDR3 contains 13 residues.

This chain joins TRBV5-4 and TRBJ2-3; 7 bases align to TRBD2. From germline, CDR1 is SGHNT and CDR2 YYREEE (reference sequence). V was pared by 3 bases and J by 2 bases, with 3 bases of the junction left unmatched. This CDR3 spans 14 amino acids. In DNA form, the CDR3 reads TGTGCCAGCAGCTCCGGGACTACCACAGATACGCAGTATTTT. Its protein product is CASSSGTTTDTQYF.

This chain uses TRBV15 with TRBJ2-7, with D possibly being TRBD1 (5 bases). The CDR3 sequence is 14 residues long. Germline V gives CDR1 LNHNV, CDR2 YYDKDF (reference sequence). The V and J ends lost 0 bases and 3 bases respectively, with 9 bases between them. In DNA, the CDR3 is TGTGCCACCAGCAGAGAGTTTCAGGGCTACGAGCAGTACTTC. Its translation: CATSREFQGYEQYF.

J is TRBJ2-3 and V is TRBV9, with 11 bases identical to TRBD2. The V and J ends lost 4 bases and 6 bases, in that order; junction bases with no gene match: 10. The CDR3 is 16 amino acids. Germline loops: CDR1 SGDLS, CDR2 YYNGEE. The CDR3 DNA reads as TGTGCCAGCAGCCCAGGGGTAGCGGGAGGGCGGGATACGCAGTATTTT. It encodes CASSPGVAGGRDTQYF.

The chain uses TRBV10-3 and TRBJ2-5; 7 positions match TRBD1. Unmatched junction bases numbered 7, after V lost 2 bases and J lost 7 bases. Germline V gene sequence: CDR1 ENHRY, CDR2 SYGVKD. The CDR3 runs 14 residues. CDR3 sequence reads: CAISEPDRDGTQYF. In DNA form, the CDR3 reads TGTGCCATCAGTGAGCCCGACAGGGACGGGACCCAGTACTTC.

The chain has TRBV29-1 and TRBJ2-1; 12 nucleotides match TRBD2. Germline V CDR1 and CDR2: SQVTM, ANQGSEA. The CDR3 consists of 15 residues. V was pared by 5 bases and J by 2 bases, with 4 bases of the junction left unmatched. CDR3 loop: CSVYTSGRTYNEQFF. The CDR3 region has the DNA TGCAGCGTTTACACTAGCGGGAGGACCTACAATGAGCAGTTCTTC.

The rearrangement joins TRBV5-1 to TRBJ2-1; 9 nucleotides line up with TRBD2. CDR1 SGHRS and CDR2 YFSETQ come from the germline V gene. This CDR3 has 16 residues. The junction had 7 bases not matched to a gene; V was cut back by 0 bases and J by 6 bases. This CDR3 reads CASSLAGGGRANEQFF. CDR3 DNA: TGCGCCAGCAGCTTGGCCGGAGGCGGGAGGGCCAATGAGCAGTTCTTC.